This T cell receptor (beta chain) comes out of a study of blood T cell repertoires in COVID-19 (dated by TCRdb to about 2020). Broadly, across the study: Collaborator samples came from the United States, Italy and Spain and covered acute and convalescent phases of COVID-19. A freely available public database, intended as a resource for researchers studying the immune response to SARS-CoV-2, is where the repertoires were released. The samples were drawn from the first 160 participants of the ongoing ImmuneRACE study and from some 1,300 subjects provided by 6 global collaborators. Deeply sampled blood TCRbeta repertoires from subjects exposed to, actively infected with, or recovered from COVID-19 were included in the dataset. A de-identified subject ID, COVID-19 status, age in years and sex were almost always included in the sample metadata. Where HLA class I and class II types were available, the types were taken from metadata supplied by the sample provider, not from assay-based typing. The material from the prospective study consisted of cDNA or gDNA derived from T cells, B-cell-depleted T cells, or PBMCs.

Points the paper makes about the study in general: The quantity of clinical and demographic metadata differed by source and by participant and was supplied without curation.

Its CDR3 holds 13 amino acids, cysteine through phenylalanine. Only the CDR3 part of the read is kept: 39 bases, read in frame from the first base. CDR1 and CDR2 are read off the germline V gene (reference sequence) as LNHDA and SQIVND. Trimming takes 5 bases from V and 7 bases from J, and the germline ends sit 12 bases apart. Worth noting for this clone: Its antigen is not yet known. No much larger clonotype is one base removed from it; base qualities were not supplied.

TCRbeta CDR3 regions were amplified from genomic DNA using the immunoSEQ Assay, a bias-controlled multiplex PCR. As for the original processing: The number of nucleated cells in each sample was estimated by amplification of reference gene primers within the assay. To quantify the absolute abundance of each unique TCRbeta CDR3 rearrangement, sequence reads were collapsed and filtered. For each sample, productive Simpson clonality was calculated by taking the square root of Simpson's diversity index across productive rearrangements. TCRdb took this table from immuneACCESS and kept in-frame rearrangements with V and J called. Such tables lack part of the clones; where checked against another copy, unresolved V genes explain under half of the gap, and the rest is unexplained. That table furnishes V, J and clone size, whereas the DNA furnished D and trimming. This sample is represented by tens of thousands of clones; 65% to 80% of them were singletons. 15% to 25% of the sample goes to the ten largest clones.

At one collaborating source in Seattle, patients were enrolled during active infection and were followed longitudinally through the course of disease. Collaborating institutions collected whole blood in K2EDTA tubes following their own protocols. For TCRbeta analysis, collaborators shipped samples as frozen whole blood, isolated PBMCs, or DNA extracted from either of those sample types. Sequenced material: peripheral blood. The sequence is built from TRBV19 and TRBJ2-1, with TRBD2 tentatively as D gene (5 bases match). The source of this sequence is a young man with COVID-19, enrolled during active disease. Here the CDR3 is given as CASSQTTKNEQFF. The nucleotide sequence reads TGTGCCAGTAGTCAGACTACCAAAAATGAGCAGTTCTTC.